The 24 T cell receptor beta chains below come from one sample, sequenced in a study of blood T cell repertoires in COVID-19. The method was immunoSEQ multiplex PCR; TCRdb's version includes in-frame clones alone and lacks a portion of them. In the table there are under 450,000 clones, about 87% of which are singletons. Material: peripheral blood. These receptors were collected from a woman in her forties or fifties with COVID-19, enrolled during active disease.

V and J are TRBV7-9 and TRBJ2-7; D is perhaps TRBD2 (5 bases). The V end lost 1 base, the J end lost 5 bases, and 12 bases lay between the germline ends. The CDR3 has 14 amino acids. From germline, CDR1 is SEHNR and CDR2 FQNEAQ (reference sequence). The CDR3 reads CASSLVEGRDEQYF. In nucleotides, the CDR3 is TGTGCCAGCAGCTTAGTAGAGGGTCGCGACGAGCAGTACTTC. The full variable domain, in which reference TRBV7-9 and TRBJ2-7 provide the parts outside the CDR3, is DTGVSQNPRHKITKRGQNVTFRCDPISEHNRLYWYRQTLGQGPEFLTYFQNEAQLEKSRLLSDRFSAERPKGSFSTLEIQRTEQGDSAMYLCASSLVEGRDEQYFGPGTRLTVT.

This rearrangement joins TRBV19 to TRBJ1-1; TRBD1 aligns across 7 bases. The germline V gene encodes CDR1 LNHDA and CDR2 SQIVND (reference sequence). CDR3 length: 14 residues. After removal of 5 bases from V and 12 bases from J, the junction contained 15 bases not matched to a gene. The CDR3 DNA is TGTGCCAGTAGTCCGATAGTGGGGACAGTATCCACTTTCTTT. It codes for CASSPIVGTVSTFF.

This clone has only one observation. This chain connects TRBV6-5 to TRBJ2-7, with a weak D call TRBD2 (5 bases). The V gene lost 8 bases and the J gene lost 1 base, with 12 bases spanning the gap. Germline assignment: CDR1 MNHEY and CDR2 SVGAGI. This CDR3 contains 13 residues. In DNA, the CDR3 is TGTGCCAGCCTCATACGGGGTTCCTACGAGCAGTACTTC. Amino acid sequence: CASLIRGSYEQYF.

This chain uses TRBV7-2 with TRBJ1-2; D gene ambiguous. The CDR3 sequence is 15 residues long. The V end was cut by 5 bases, the J end by 0 bases, with 13 bases between. Germline CDR1 and CDR2: SGHTA and FQGNSA. The CDR3 loop is CASSPQAGSNYGYTF. The CDR3 DNA sequence: TGTGCCAGCAGCCCCCAAGCGGGGTCTAACTATGGCTACACCTTC.

This chain joins TRBV30 and TRBJ1-2, with D tentatively TRBD1 (6 bases). CDR1 is GTSNPN, CDR2 SVGIG, per germline (reference sequence). The CDR3 contains 13 residues. The V and J ends lost 3 bases and 7 bases respectively, with 15 bases between them. DNA for the CDR3: TGTGCCTGGAGCCGGACAGCTCGATCTGGCTACACCTTC. Amino acid sequence: CAWSRTARSGYTF.

The chain has TRBV10-2 and TRBJ2-7; TRBD2 aligns across 7 bases. The CDR3 has 15 residues. V shed 6 bases, J shed 0 bases, and the junction held 8 bases outside the gene matches. The germline gives CDR1 WSHSY, CDR2 SAAADI. The CDR3 protein is CASSGGTTSSYEQYF. The CDR3 DNA is TGCGCCAGCAGCGGAGGGACTACCAGCTCCTACGAGCAGTACTTC.

V gene TRBV11-2 combines with J gene TRBJ2-7, with 8 bases lining up with TRBD2. The CDR3 runs to 16 residues. V trimming: 0 bases; J trimming: 5 bases; junction bases outside the gene matches: 9. Germline V gene sequence: CDR1 SGHAT, CDR2 FQNNGV. In DNA form, the CDR3 reads TGTGCCAGCAGCTTAGATCGGGGGGGCAGGGTGGACGAGCAGTACTTC. As protein: CASSLDRGGRVDEQYF.

In this sample, this clone turned up a few times. The V and J genes are TRBV18 and TRBJ1-1; TRBD1 might be the D (6 bases). Per the germline V gene, CDR1 is KGHSH and CDR2 is LQKENI. Trimming cost V 2 bases and J 11 bases, with 12 bases left between them. This CDR3 is built from 12 residues. The CDR3 nucleotides are TGTGCCAGCTCACCAAACAGGGAAGACGCTTTCTTT. Protein product: CASSPNREDAFF.

The V call is TRBV7-2, the J call TRBJ1-2; 8 positions agree with TRBD1. CDR1 and CDR2 from the germline V gene are SGHTA and FQGNSA. The CDR3 totals 18 residues. With V trimmed by 1 base and J by 2 bases, 12 bases remained unmatched. CDR3 bases: TGTGCCAGCAGCTTAGGACCCCCCCGACAGGGGCCAAACTATGGCTACACCTTC. Translation: CASSLGPPRQGPNYGYTF.

The gene calls are TRBV6-5 and TRBJ1-2; 10 bases match TRBD1. V was clipped by 8 bases and J by 3 bases; unmatched bases: 9. This CDR3 is 15 amino acids long. The germline CDR1 and CDR2 sequences are MNHEY and SVGAGI. The CDR3 DNA is TGTGCCAGCTTGGGGACAGGGGTCGTTTACTATGGCTACACCTTC. It specifies CASLGTGVVYYGYTF.

The V gene is TRBV5-5, the J gene TRBJ2-7; perhaps TRBD2 as D (6 bases). The germline V gene has CDR1 SGHKS and CDR2 YYEKEE (reference sequence). The CDR3 loop spans 15 amino acids. The ends were cut back, 5 bases at V and 0 bases at J, with 15 bases in the middle. CDR3 nucleotide sequence: TGTGCCAGCAGGTCCGGGACTTTCAGCTCCTACGAGCAGTACTTC. This codes for CASRSGTFSSYEQYF.

This rearrangement joins TRBV5-5 to TRBJ1-6; 8 positions agree with TRBD1. Trimming cost V 1 base and J 8 bases; bases outside gene matches: 5. The CDR3 has 15 amino acids. Germline CDR1 SGHKS, CDR2 YYEKEE (reference sequence). CDR3 in DNA: TGTGCCAGCAGCTTGACAGGGGGTTATGATTCACCCCTCCACTTT. This sequence encodes CASSLTGGYDSPLHF. Based on the CDR3 plus reference TRBV5-5 and TRBJ1-6, the full variable domain is DAGVTQSPTHLIKTRGQQVTLRCSPISGHKSVSWYQQVLGQGPQFIFQYYEKEERGRGNFPDRFSARQFPNYSSELNVNALLLGDSALYLCASSLTGGYDSPLHFGNGTRLTVT.

This rearrangement joins TRBV18 to TRBJ1-3; D uncertain. V dropped 6 bases and J dropped 1 base, with 16 bases sitting between them. This CDR3 spans 16 amino acids. Germline V gene data show CDR1 as KGHSH and CDR2 as LQKENI. DNA of the CDR3: TGTGCCAGCTCCCCTGCCGGAGTACCTTCTGGAAACACCATATATTTT. It encodes CASSPAGVPSGNTIYF.

J is TRBJ2-1 and V is TRBV5-1; TRBD1 agrees at 10 bases. There are 16 residues in the CDR3. Germline trimming cut 4 bases from V and 6 bases from J; bases unmatched to any gene: 10. Germline V gene data show CDR1 as SGHRS and CDR2 as YFSETQ. CDR3 sequence reads: CASSTAGTGVSNEQFF. CDR3 coding DNA: TGCGCCAGCAGCACGGCCGGGACAGGGGTTTCCAATGAGCAGTTCTTC.

As to this clone: This CDR3 is also generated by other DNA sequences in the sample. The rearrangement joins TRBV7-9 to TRBJ1-5; D not resolved. V lost 3 bases and J 2 bases, leaving 2 bases between the germline ends. The CDR3 has 12 amino acids. Germline CDR1 and CDR2: SEHNR and FQNEAQ (reference sequence). The CDR3 sequence is CASSFGNQPQHF. The DNA of the CDR3 is TGTGCCAGCAGCTTCGGCAATCAGCCCCAGCATTTT.

The gene calls are TRBV11-1 and TRBJ2-3; 12 positions match TRBD2. Germline lookup yields CDR1 SGHAT and CDR2 FQDESV (reference sequence). The ends lost 5 bases at V and 4 bases at J; junction bases unmatched: 4. The CDR3 consists of 15 residues. The CDR3: CASSLRLAGADTQYF. Here the CDR3 DNA reads TGTGCCAGCAGCCTCCGACTAGCGGGGGCAGATACGCAGTATTTT.

The gene calls are TRBV19 and TRBJ2-2; D not certain. Per the germline V gene, CDR1 is LNHDA and CDR2 is SQIVND (reference sequence). The CDR3 runs to 15 residues. The V gene lost 7 bases and the J gene lost 6 bases, with 18 bases spanning the gap. Here the CDR3 reads CASKTAEFIAGELFF. CDR3 coding DNA: TGTGCCAGTAAAACAGCTGAATTCATCGCCGGGGAGCTGTTTTTT.

The chain employs TRBV14 and TRBJ1-2; the match to TRBD1 covers 7 bases. V shed 4 bases and J 8 bases; nucleotides not matched to a gene: 13. The CDR3 sequence is 15 residues long. Germline V CDR1 and CDR2: SGHDN, FVKESK. CDR3 DNA: TGTGCCAGCAGCCTATCAGGGGGGATAGGTTACGGCTACACCTTC. It codes for CASSLSGGIGYGYTF.

V and J are TRBV5-4 and TRBJ2-7; the D gene is possibly TRBD2 (6 bases). There are 12 residues in the CDR3. V was pared by 2 bases and J by 3 bases, with 6 bases between. Germline CDR1 reads SGHNT; CDR2 reads YYREEE (reference sequence). CDR3 nucleotide sequence: TGTGCCAGCAGCTTCGGGGGCTACGAGCAGTACTTC. This codes for CASSFGGYEQYF.

The chain carries TRBV7-9 and TRBJ2-1, with no clear D. There are 12 residues in the CDR3. Germline V lookup: CDR1 SEHNR, CDR2 FQNEAQ (reference sequence). V lost 5 bases to trimming and J lost 7 bases, with 9 bases between them. The CDR3 is CASSQELNEQFF. The CDR3, as DNA: TGTGCCAGCAGCCAAGAGCTTAATGAGCAGTTCTTC.

The rearrangement joins TRBV7-3 to TRBJ1-1; no definite D call. The germline V gene encodes CDR1 SGHTA and CDR2 FQGTGA. V was cut by 5 bases and J by 3 bases, with 10 bases left in between. The CDR3 contains 13 residues. This CDR3 is CASSGPGDTEAFF. Written as DNA, the CDR3 is TGTGCCAGCAGCGGGCCGGGAGACACTGAAGCTTTCTTT.

This clone was seen a single time. The sample carries other DNA sequences with the same CDR3. This sequence joins TRBV3-1 (or the pseudogene TRBV3-2) and TRBJ2-3, with 10 bases matching TRBD2. V lost 4 bases and J lost 5; bases outside the gene matches: 6. The CDR3 sequence is 15 residues long. Germline V gene lookup returns CDR1 LGHDT and CDR2 YNNKEL (reference sequence). As DNA, the CDR3 is TGTGCCAGCAGCCCCAGCGGGGGGGCGGTAGATACGCAGTATTTT. Its protein product is CASSPSGGAVDTQYF.

The V gene is TRBV6-5, the J gene TRBJ2-7, with D perhaps matching TRBD1 (5 bases). Germline CDR1 and CDR2: MNHEY and SVGAGI. The CDR3 consists of 14 residues. Trimming shortened V by 6 bases and J by 6 bases, and 18 bases separated the two germline ends. CDR3 nucleotide sequence: TGTGCCAGCAGCGCCCATGGGGCGCAAGGCGAGCAGTACTTC. It is translated as CASSAHGAQGEQYF.

This chain uses TRBV3-1 (or the pseudogene TRBV3-2) with TRBJ2-1; TRBD2 is a possible D gene (5 bases). Germline V gene lookup returns CDR1 LGHDT and CDR2 YNNKEL (reference sequence). The CDR3 totals 14 residues. Trimming removed 0 bases from V and 7 bases from J, with 10 bases in between. The CDR3 region has the DNA TGTGCCAGCAGCCAAGACCTAGCCGGGAATGAGCAGTTCTTC. This encodes CASSQDLAGNEQFF.